The rows below give T cell receptor beta chains drawn from one sample of a study of blood T cells in healthy people across ages. TCRdb re-analysed the 5' RACE reads in MiXCR, keeping a single row per CDR3 protein. The repertoire holds under 2 million distinct CDR3 sequences, with 30% to 40% as singletons. The specimen was blood. These TCRs come from a woman aged 25 to 39 in good health. The CDR3 runs from the conserved cysteine through the conserved F or W. A D gene is named only where the DNA matches it firmly. Not every row has a clone size; where given, it reads once, few, many or a size class.

D,size,length,V,J,CDR3,DNA
TRBD1,few,16,TRBV4-1,TRBJ2-5,CASSQGQGALRETQYF,TGCGCCAGCAGCCAAGGGCAGGGGGCTTTACGGGAGACCCAGTACTTC
-,many,15,TRBV12-3/TRBV12-4,TRBJ2-1,CASSIPTSTGNEQFF,TGTGCCAGCAGTATACCGACTAGTACGGGAAATGAGCAGTTCTTC
-,-,15,TRBV9,TRBJ1-4,CASSAEPRGSEKLFF,TGTGCCAGCAGCGCGGAGCCGAGGGGAAGTGAAAAACTGTTTTTT
TRBD2,many,16,TRBV6-2/TRBV6-3,TRBJ2-1,CASSPSGVLSYNEQFF,TGTGCCAGCAGTCCTAGCGGGGTCCTATCCTACAATGAGCAGTTCTTC
-,once,18,TRBV5-4,TRBJ2-1,CASSFLGGGRSSYNEQFF,TGTGCCAGCAGCTTTTTGGGGGGGGGGCGGAGCTCCTACAATGAGCAGTTCTTC
-,-,15,TRBV30,TRBJ1-2,CAWIPTRGPIYGYTF,TGTGCCTGGATCCCAACCAGGGGTCCAATCTATGGCTACACCTTC
TRBD2,once,14,TRBV7-9,TRBJ2-1,CASSTLAEYNEQFF,TGTGCCAGCAGCACTCTAGCGGAATACAATGAGCAGTTCTTC
-,-,14,TRBV6-4,TRBJ2-5,CASSDCQNQETQYF,TGTGCCAGCAGTGACTGTCAAAACCAAGAGACCCAGTACTTC
-,-,12,TRBV7-3,TRBJ1-5,CASSSKNQPQHF,TGTGCCAGCAGCTCCAAGAATCAGCCCCAGCATTTT
-,few,14,TRBV7-6,TRBJ2-7,CASSLSHFSYEQYF,TGTGCCAGCAGCTTAAGCCACTTCTCCTACGAGCAGTACTTC
TRBD1,-,14,TRBV14,TRBJ2-7,CASSHRDRVYEQYF,TGTGCCAGCAGCCACAGGGACAGGGTCTACGAGCAGTACTTC
-,many,14,TRBV20-1,TRBJ2-3,CSASHGAGTDTQYF,TGCAGTGCTAGTCATGGCGCTGGCACAGATACGCAGTATTTT
TRBD1,-,17,TRBV4-1,TRBJ2-5,CASSLDPGGAIQETQYF,TGCGCCAGCTCACTCGATCCAGGGGGCGCGATCCAAGAGACCCAGTACTTC
-,few,13,TRBV6-1,TRBJ1-5,CASSSDYGQPQHF,TGTGCCAGCAGTTCTGACTATGGTCAGCCCCAGCATTTT
TRBD2,few,15,TRBV5-8,TRBJ2-1,CASSLILAPYNEQFF,TGTGCCAGCAGCTTGATACTAGCGCCATACAATGAGCAGTTCTTC
-,few,15,TRBV4-1,TRBJ1-5,CASSQVESPNQPQHF,TGCGCCAGCAGCCAAGTTGAAAGCCCCAATCAGCCCCAGCATTTT
-,few,18,TRBV6-7,TRBJ2-7,CASRSTKTYWDLIVEQYF,TGTGCCAGCAGATCCACGAAAACTTATTGGGACCTTATAGTCGAGCAGTACTTC
TRBD1,many,15,TRBV10-3,TRBJ2-3,CAITADSTGLDTQYF,TGTGCCATCACCGCGGATTCGACAGGGCTAGATACGCAGTATTTT
-,-,13,TRBV20-1,TRBJ1-5,CSAYSGVGQPQHF,TGCAGTGCTTACTCAGGGGTCGGGCAGCCCCAGCATTTT
-,few,13,TRBV4-1,TRBJ2-5,CASSQDQWETQYF,TGCGCCAGCAGCCAAGATCAGTGGGAGACCCAGTACTTC
TRBD2,-,16,TRBV6-1,TRBJ2-6,CASSESGGPGANVLTF,TGTGCCAGCAGTGAATCGGGAGGGCCTGGGGCCAACGTCCTGACTTTC
TRBD2,-,16,TRBV9,TRBJ2-1,CASSSLTSGGRDEQFF,TGTGCCAGCAGCTCGTTGACTAGCGGGGGTCGGGATGAGCAGTTCTTC